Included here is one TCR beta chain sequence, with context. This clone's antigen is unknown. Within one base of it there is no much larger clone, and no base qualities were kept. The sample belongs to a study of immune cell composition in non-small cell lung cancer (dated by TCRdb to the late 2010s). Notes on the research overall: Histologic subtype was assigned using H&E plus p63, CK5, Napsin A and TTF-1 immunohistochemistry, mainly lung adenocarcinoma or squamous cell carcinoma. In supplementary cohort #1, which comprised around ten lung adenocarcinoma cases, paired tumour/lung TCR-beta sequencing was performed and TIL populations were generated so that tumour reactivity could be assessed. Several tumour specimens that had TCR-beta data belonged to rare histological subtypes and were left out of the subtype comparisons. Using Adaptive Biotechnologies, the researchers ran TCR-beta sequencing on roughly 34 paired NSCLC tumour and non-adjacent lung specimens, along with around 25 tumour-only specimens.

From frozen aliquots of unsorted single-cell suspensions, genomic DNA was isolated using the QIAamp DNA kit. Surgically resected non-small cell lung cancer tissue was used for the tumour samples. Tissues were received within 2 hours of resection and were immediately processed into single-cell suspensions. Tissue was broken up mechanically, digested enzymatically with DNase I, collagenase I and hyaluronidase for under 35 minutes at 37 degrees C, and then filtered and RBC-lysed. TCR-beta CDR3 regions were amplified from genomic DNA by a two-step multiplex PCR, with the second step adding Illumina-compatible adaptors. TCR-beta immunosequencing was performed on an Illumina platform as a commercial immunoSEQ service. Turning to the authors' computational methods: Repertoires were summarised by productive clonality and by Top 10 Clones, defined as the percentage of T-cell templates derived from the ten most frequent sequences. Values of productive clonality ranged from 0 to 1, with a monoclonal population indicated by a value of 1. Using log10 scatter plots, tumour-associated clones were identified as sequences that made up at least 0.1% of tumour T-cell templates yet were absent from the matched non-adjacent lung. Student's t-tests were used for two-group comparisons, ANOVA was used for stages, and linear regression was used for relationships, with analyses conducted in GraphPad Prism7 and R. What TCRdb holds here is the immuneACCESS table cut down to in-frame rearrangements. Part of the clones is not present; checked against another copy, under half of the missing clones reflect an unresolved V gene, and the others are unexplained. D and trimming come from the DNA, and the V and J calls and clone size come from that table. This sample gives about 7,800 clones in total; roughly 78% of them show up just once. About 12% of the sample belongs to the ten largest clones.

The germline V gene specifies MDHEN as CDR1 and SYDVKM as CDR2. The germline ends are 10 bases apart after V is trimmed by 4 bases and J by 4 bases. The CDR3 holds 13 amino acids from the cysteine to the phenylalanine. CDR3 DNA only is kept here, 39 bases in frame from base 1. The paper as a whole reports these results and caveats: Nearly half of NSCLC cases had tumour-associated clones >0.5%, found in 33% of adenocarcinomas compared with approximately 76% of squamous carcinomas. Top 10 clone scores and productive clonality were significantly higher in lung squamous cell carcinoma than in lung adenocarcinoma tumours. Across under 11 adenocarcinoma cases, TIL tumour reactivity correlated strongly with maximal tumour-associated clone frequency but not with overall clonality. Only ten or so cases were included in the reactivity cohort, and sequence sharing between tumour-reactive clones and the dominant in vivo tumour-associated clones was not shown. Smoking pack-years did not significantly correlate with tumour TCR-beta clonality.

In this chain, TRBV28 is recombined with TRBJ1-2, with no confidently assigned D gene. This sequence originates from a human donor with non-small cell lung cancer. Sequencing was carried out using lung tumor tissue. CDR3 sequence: CASSSRGVYGYTF. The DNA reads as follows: TGTGCCAGCAGTTCCCGGGGAGTCTATGGCTACACCTTC.